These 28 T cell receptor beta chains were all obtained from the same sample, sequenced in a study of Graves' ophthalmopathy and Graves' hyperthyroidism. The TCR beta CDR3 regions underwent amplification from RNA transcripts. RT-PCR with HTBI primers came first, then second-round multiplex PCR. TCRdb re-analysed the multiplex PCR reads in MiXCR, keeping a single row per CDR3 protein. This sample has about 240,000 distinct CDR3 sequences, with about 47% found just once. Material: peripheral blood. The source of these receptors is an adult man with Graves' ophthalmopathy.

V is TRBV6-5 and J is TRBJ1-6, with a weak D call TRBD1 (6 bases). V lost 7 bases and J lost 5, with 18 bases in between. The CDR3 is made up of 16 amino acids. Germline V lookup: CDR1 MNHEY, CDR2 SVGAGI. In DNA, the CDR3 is TGTGCCAGCACGCTATCGACAGGAGCGAATAATTCACCCCTCCACTTT. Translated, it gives CASTLSTGANNSPLHF.

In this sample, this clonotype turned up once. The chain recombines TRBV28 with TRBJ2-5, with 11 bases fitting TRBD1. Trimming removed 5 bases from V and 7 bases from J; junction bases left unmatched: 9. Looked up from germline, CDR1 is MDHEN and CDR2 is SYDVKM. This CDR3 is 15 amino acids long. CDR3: CASSAPGQGVWTQYF. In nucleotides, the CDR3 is TGTGCCAGCAGTGCCCCGGGACAGGGGGTTTGGACCCAGTACTTC.

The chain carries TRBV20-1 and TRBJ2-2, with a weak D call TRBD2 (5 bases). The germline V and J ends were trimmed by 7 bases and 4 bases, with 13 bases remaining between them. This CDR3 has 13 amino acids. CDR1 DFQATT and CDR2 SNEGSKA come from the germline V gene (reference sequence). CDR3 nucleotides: TGCAGTGTTGTGGGAGAAGGCACCGGGGAGCTGTTTTTT. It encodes CSVVGEGTGELFF.

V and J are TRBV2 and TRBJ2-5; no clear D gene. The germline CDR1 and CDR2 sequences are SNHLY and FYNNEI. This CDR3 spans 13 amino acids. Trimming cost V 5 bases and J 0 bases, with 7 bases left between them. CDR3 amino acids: CASSRANQETQYF. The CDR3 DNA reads TGTGCCAGCAGTCGGGCGAACCAAGAGACCCAGTACTTC. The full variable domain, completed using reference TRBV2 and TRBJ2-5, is EPEVTQTPSHQVTQMGQEVILRCVPISNHLYFYWYRQILGQKVEFLVSFYNNEISEKSEIFDDQFSVERPDGSNFTLKIRSTKLEDSAMYFCASSRANQETQYFGPGTRLLVL.

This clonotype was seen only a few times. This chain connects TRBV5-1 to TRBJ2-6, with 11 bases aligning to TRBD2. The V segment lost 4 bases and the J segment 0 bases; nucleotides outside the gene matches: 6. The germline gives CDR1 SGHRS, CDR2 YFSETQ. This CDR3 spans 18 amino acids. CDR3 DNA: TGCGCCAGCAGCAGTTCCGGGACTAGCGGCTCTGGGGCCAACGTCCTGACTTTC. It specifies CASSSSGTSGSGANVLTF.

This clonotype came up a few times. The CDR3 reads CASSLLSPTTTEAFF. As DNA, the CDR3 is TGTGCCAGCAGCTTACTTTCCCCTACAACCACTGAAGCTTTCTTT. The chain employs TRBV7-2 and TRBJ1-1; unclear D gene. The V end lost 2 bases, the J end lost 4 bases, and 14 bases lay between the germline ends. CDR1 is SGHTA, CDR2 FQGNSA, per germline. The CDR3 covers 15 residues.

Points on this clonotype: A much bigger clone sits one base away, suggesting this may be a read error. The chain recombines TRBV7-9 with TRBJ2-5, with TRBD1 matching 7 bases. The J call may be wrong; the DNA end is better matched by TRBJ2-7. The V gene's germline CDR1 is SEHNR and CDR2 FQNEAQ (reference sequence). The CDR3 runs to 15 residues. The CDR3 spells CAGSSTTGRTYEQYF. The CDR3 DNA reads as TGTGCCGGCAGCTCGACGACAGGGCGGACCTACGAGCAGTACTTC.

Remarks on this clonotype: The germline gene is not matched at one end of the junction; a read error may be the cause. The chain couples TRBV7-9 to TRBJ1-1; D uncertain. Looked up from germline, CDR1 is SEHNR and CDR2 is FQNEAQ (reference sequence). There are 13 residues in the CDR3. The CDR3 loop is CASSRRVNTEAFF. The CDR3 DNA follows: TGCGCCAGCAGCAGGAGGGTGAACACTGAAGCTTTCTTT.

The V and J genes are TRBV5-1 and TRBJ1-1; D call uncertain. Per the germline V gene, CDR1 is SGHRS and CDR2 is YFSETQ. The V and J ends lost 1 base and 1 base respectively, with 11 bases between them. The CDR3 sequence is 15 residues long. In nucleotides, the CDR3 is TGCGCCAGCAGCTTGAGTGTCAGCCCGAACACTGAAGCTTTCTTT. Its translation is CASSLSVSPNTEAFF.

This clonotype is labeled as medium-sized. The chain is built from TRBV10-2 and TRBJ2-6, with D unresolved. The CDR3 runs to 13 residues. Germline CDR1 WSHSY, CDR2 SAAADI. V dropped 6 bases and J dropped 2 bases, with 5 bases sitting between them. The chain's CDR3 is CASSSAGANVLTF. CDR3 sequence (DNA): TGCGCCAGCAGCTCGGCTGGGGCCAACGTCCTGACTTTC.

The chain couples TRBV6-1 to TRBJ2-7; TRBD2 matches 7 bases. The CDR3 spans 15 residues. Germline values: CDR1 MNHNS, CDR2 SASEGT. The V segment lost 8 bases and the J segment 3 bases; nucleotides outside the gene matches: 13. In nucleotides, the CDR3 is TGTGCCAGCTCCGAGGGCTCAGCGGGGCTCTACGAGCAGTACTTC. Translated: CASSEGSAGLYEQYF.

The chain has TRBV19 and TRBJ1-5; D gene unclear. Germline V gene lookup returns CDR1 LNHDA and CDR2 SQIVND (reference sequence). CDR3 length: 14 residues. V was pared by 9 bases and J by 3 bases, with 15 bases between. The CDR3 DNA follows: TGTGCCAGCGCCCCCGGCAGGATCAATCAGCCCCAGCATTTT. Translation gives CASAPGRINQPQHF.

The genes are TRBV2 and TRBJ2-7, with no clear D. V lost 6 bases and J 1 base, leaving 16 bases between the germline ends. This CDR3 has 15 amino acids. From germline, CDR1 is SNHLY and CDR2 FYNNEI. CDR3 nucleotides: TGTGCCAGCAGCCGCTCAAGGTTGGCGTCCTACGAGCAGTACTTC. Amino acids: CASSRSRLASYEQYF. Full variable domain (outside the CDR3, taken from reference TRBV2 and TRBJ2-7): EPEVTQTPSHQVTQMGQEVILRCVPISNHLYFYWYRQILGQKVEFLVSFYNNEISEKSEIFDDQFSVERPDGSNFTLKIRSTKLEDSAMYFCASSRSRLASYEQYFGPGTRLTVT.

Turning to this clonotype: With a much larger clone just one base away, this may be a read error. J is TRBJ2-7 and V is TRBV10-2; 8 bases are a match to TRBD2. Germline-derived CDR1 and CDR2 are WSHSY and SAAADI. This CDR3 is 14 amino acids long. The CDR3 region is CASSLTSGSGEQHF. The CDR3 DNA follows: TGCGCCAGCAGTCTAACTAGCGGAAGCGGCGAGCAGCACTTC.

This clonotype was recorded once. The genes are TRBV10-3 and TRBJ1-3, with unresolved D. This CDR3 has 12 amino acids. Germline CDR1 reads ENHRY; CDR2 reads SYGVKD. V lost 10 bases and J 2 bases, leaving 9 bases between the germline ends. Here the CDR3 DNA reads TGTGCCAGCTTAGGGCCTGGAAACACCATATATTTT. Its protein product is CASLGPGNTIYF.

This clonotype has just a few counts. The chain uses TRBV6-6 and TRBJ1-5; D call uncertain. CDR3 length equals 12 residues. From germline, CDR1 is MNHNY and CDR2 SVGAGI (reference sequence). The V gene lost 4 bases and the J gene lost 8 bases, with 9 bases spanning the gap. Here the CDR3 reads CASSSWDEPQHF. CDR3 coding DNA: TGTGCCAGCAGTTCCTGGGATGAGCCCCAGCATTTT.

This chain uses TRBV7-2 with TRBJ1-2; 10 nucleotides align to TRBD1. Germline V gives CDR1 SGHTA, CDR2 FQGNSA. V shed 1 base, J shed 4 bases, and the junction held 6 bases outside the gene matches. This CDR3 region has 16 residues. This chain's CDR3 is CASSLGGTGDIYGYTF. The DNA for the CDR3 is TGTGCCAGCAGCTTAGGTGGGACAGGGGACATCTATGGCTACACCTTC.

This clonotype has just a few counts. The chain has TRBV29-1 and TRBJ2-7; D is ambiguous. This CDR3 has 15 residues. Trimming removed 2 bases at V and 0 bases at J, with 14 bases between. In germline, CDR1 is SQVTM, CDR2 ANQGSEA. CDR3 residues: CSVEISGFGSYEQYF. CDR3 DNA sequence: TGCAGCGTTGAAATTTCGGGCTTCGGCTCCTACGAGCAGTACTTC.

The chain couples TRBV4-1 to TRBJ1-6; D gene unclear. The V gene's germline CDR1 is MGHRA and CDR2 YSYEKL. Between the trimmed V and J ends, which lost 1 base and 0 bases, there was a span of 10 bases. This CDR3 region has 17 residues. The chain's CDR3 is CASSQGLGISYNSPLHF. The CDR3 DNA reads TGCGCCAGCAGCCAAGGTTTGGGTATCTCCTATAATTCACCCCTCCACTTT.

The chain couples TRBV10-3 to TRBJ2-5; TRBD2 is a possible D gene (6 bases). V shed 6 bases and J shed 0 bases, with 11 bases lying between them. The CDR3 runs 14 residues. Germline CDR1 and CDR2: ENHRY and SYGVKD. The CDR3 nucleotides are TGTGCCATCAGACCTCGGGGGTACCAAGAGACCCAGTACTTC. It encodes CAIRPRGYQETQYF.

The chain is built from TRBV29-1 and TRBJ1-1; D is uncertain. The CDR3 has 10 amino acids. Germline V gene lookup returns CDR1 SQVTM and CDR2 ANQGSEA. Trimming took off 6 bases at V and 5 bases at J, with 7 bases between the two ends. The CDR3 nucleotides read TGCAGCGTGTCGGGGACTGAAGCTTTCTTT. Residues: CSVSGTEAFF.

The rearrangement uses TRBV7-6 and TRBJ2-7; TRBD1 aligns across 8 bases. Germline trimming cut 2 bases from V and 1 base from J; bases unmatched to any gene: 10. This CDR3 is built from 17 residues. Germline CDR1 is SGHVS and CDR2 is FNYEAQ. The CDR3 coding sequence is TGTGCCAGCAGCTTAAGACCTACGACAGGGGTATCCTACGAGCAGTACTTC. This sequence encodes CASSLRPTTGVSYEQYF.

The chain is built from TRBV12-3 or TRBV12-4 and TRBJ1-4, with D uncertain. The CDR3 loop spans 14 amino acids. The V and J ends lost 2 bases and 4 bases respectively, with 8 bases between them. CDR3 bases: TGTGCCAGCAGTTTAAGGGCGCTTAATGAAAAACTGTTTTTT. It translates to CASSLRALNEKLFF.

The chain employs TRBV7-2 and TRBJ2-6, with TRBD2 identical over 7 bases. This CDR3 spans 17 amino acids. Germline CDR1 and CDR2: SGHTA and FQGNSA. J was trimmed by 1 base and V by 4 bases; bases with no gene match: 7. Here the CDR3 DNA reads TGTGCCAGCAGCTACCAGCGGGGCCGGTCTGGGGCCAACGTCCTGACTTTC. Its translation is CASSYQRGRSGANVLTF.

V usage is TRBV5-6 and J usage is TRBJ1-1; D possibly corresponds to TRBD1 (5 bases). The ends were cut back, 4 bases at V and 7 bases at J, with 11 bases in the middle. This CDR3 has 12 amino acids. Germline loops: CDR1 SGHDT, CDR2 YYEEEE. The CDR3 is CASSLGTVEAFF. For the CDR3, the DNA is TGTGCCAGCAGCCTTGGGACTGTTGAAGCTTTCTTT.

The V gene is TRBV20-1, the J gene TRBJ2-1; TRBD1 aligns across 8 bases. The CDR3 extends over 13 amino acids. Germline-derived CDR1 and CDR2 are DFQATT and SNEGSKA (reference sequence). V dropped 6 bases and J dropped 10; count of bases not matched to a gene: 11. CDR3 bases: TGCAGTGCCCCTCAGACAGGGGAGGACGAGCAGTTCTTC. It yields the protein CSAPQTGEDEQFF.

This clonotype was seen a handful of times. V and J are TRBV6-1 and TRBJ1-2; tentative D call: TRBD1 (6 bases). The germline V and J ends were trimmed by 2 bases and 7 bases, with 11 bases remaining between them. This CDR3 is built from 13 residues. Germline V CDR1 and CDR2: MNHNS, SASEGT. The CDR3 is CASSEIGGPGYTF. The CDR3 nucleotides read TGTGCCAGCAGTGAAATCGGGGGGCCTGGCTACACCTTC.

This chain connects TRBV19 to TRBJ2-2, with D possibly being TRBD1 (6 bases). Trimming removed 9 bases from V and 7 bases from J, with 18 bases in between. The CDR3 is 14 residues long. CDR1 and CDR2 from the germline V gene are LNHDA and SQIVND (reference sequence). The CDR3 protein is CASRQDVLSGELFF. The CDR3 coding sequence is TGTGCCAGCCGACAGGACGTATTGAGCGGGGAGCTGTTTTTT.